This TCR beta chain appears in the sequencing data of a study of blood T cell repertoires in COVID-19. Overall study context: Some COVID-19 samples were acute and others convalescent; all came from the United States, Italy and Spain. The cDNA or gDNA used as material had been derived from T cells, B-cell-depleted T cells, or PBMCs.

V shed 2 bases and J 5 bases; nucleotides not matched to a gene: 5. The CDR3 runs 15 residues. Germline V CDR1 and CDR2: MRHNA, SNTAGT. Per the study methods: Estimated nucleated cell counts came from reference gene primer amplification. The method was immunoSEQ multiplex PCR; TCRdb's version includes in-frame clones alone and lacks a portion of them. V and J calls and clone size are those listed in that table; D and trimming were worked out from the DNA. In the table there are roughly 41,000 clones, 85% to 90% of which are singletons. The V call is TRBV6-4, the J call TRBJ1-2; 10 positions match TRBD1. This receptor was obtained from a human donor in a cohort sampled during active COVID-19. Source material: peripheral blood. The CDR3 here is CASSDAAGQGYGYTF. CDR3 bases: TGTGCCAGCAGTGACGCGGCGGGACAGGGGTATGGCTACACCTTC.